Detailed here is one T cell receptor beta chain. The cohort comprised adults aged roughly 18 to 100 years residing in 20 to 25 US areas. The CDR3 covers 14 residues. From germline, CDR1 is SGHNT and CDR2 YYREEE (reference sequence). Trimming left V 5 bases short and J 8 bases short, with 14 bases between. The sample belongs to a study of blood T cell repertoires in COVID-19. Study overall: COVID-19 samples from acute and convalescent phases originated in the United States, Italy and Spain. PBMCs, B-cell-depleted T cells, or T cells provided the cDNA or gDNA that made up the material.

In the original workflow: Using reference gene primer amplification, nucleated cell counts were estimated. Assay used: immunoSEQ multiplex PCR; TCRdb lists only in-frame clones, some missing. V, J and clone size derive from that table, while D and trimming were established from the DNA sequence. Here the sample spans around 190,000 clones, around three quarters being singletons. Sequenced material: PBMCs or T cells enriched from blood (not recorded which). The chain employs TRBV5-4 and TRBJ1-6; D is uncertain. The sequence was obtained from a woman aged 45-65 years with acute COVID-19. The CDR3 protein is CASRALGGHSPLHF. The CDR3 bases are TGTGCCAGCAGGGCGTTAGGCGGGCATTCACCCCTCCACTTT.